This TCR beta chain was retrieved from a study of shared clonotypes between healthy human individuals. The wider study: Plates per donor: three CD4 naive, three CD4 memory, two CD8 naive, one CD8 memory.

Methods used by the authors: There were no quality scores in the junction-only immunoSEQ sequences, so filtering differed. Assay used: immunoSEQ multiplex PCR; TCRdb lists only in-frame clones, some missing. The V and J calls and clone size were taken over from that table, and D and trimming were inferred from the DNA. The data contain about a million clones, about 80% of them seen just once; the ten biggest clones take up 0.7% to 0.95%. Germline V CDR1 and CDR2: SGDLS, YYNGEE. CDR3 length: 17 residues. Trimming cost V 0 bases and J 7 bases; bases outside gene matches: 8. Sample: memory CD4+ T cells from PBMCs. Specified subset: CD45RA-negative fraction. The gene calls are TRBV9 and TRBJ2-2, with 11 bases lining up with TRBD2. This clonotype originated in a man between 18 and 35 years old in good health. Some clones in this sample may be carry-over from other donors' samples. The CDR3 nucleotides read TGTGCCAGCAGCGTAGTCCCACTAGCGGGAGTTGACGGGGAGCTGTTTTTT. Translated: CASSVVPLAGVDGELFF.